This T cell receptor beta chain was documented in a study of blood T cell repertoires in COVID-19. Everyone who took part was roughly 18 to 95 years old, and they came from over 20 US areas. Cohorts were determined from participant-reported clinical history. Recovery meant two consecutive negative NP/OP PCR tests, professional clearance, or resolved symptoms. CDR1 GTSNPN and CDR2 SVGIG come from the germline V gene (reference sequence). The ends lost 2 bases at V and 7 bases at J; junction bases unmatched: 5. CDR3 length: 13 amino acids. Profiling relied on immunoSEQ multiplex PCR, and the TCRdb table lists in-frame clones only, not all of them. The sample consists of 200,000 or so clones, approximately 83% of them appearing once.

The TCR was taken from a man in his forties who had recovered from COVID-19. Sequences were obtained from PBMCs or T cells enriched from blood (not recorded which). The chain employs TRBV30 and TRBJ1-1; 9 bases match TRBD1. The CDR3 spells CAWSPGQGGEAFF. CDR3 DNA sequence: TGTGCCTGGAGTCCGGGACAGGGAGGTGAAGCTTTCTTT.